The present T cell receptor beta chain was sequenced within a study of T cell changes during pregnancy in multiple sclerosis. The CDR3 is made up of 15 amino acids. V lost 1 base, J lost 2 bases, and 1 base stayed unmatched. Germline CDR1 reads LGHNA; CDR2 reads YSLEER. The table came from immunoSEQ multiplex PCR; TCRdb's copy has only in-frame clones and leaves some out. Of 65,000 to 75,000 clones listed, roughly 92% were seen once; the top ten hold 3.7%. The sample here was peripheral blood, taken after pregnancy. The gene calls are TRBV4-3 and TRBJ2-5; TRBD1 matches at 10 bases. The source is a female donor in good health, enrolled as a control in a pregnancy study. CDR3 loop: CASSQVGQGQETQYF. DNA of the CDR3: TGCGCCAGCAGCCAAGTGGGACAGGGGCAAGAGACCCAGTACTTC.